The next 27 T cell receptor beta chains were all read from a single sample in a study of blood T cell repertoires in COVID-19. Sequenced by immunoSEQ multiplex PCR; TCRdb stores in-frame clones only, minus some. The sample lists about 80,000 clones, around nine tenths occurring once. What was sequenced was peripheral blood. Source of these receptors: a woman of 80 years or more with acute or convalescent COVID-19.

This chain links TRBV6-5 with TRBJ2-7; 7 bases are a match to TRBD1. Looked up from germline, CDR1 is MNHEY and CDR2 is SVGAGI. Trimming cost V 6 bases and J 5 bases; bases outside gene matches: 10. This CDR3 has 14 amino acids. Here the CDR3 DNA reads TGTGCCAGCAGCGTTAACAGGGGTAGGGACGAGCAGTACTTC. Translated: CASSVNRGRDEQYF.

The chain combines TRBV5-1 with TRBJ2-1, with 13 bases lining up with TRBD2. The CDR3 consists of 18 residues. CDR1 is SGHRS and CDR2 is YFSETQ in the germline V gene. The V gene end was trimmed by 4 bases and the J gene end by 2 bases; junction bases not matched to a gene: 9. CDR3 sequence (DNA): TGCGCCAGCAGCCCTTCGGGACTAGCGGGGAGGGCCTACAATGAGCAGTTCTTC. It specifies CASSPSGLAGRAYNEQFF.

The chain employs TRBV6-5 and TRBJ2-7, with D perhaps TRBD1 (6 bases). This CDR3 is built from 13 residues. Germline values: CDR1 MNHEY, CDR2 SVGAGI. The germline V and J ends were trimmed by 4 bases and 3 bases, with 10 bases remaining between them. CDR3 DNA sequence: TGTGCCAGCAGTTTCACAGGGAGCTACGAGCAGTACTTC. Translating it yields CASSFTGSYEQYF.

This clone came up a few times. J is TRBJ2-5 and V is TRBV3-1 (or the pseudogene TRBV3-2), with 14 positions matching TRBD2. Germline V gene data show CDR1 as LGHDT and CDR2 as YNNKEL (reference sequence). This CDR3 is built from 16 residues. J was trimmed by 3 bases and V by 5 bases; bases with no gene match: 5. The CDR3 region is CASSTGLAGAKETQYF. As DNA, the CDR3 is TGTGCCAGCAGCACGGGACTAGCGGGGGCAAAAGAGACCCAGTACTTC.

Written as DNA, the CDR3 is TGTGCCAGCAGCTTAGCATCTTCTGGGGCCAACGTCCTGACTTTC. This translates into CASSLASSGANVLTF. V gene TRBV11-1 combines with J gene TRBJ2-6; no firm D call. The germline CDR1 and CDR2 sequences are SGHAT and FQDESV (reference sequence). Trimming removed 0 bases from V and 1 base from J, with 4 bases in between. The CDR3 length is 15 residues.

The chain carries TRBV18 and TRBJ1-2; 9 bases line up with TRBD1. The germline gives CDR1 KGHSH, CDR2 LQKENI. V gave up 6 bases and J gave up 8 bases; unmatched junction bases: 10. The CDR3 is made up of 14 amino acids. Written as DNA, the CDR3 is TGTGCCAGCTCTCCCCGGGACAGGGTAAAGGGCTACACCTTC. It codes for CASSPRDRVKGYTF.

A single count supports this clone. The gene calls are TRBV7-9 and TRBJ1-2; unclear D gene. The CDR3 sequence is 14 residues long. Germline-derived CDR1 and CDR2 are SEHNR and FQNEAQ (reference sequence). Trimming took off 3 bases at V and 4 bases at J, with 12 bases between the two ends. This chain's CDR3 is CASSFQQSPYGYTF. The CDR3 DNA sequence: TGTGCCAGCAGCTTTCAACAGTCACCCTATGGCTACACCTTC.

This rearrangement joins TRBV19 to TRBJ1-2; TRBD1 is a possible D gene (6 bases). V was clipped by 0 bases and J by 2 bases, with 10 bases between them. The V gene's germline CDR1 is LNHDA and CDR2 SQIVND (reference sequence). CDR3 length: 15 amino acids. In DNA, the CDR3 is TGTGCCAGTAGTATAGATCGGGGGGCAAACTATGGCTACACCTTC. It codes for CASSIDRGANYGYTF.

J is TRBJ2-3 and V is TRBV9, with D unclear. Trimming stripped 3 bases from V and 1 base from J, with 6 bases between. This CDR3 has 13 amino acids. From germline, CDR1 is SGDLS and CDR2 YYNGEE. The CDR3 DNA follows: TGTGCCAGCAGCGCCGCGCGCACAGATACGCAGTATTTT. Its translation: CASSAARTDTQYF. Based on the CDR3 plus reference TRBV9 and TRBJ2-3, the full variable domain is DSGVTQTPKHLITATGQRVTLRCSPRSGDLSVYWYQQSLDQGLQFLIQYYNGEERAKGNILERFSAQQFPDLHSELNLSSLELGDSALYFCASSAARTDTQYFGPGTRLTVL.

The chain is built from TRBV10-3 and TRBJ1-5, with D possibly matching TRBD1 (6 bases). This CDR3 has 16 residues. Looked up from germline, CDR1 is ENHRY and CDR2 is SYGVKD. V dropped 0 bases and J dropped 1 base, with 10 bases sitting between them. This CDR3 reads CAISESRGGSNQPQHF. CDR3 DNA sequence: TGTGCCATCAGTGAGTCAAGGGGGGGAAGCAATCAGCCCCAGCATTTT.

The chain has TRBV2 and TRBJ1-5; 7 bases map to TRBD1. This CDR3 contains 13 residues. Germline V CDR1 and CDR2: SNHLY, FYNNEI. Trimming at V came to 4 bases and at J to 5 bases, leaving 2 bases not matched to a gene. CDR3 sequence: CASSGQGDQPQHF. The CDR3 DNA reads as TGTGCCAGCAGTGGGCAGGGGGATCAGCCCCAGCATTTT. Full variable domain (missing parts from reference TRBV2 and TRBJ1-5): EPEVTQTPSHQVTQMGQEVILRCVPISNHLYFYWYRQILGQKVEFLVSFYNNEISEKSEIFDDQFSVERPDGSNFTLKIRSTKLEDSAMYFCASSGQGDQPQHFGDGTRLSIL.

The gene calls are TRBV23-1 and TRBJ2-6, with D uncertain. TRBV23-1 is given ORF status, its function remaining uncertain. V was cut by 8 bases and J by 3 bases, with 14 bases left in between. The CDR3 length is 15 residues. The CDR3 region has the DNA TGCGCCAGCGCAGATTCGGGTGGTGGGGCCAACGTCCTGACTTTC. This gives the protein CASADSGGGANVLTF.

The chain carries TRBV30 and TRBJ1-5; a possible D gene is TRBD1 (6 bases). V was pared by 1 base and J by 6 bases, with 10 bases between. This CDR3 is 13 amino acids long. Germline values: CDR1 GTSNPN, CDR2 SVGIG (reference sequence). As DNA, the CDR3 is TGTGCCTGGAGTGGGCAGGGGACTCAGCCCCAGCATTTT. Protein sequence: CAWSGQGTQPQHF.

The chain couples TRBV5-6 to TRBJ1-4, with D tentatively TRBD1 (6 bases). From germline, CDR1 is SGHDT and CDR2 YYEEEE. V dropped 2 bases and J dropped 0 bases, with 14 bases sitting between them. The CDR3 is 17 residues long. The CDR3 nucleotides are TGTGCCAGCAGCTTTGGGCCACAGGGTGCAACTAATGAAAAACTGTTTTTT. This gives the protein CASSFGPQGATNEKLFF.

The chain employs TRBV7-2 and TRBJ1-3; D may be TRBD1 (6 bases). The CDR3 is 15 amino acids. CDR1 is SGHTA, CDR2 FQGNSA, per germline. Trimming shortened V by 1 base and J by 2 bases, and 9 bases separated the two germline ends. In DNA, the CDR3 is TGTGCCAGCAGCTTAGGCGGGGGCGCTGGAAACACCATATATTTT. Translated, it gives CASSLGGGAGNTIYF.

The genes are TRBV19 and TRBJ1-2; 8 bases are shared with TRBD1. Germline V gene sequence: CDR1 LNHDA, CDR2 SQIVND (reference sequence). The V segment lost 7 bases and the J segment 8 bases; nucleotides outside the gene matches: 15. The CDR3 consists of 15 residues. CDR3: CASKTLVGQELGYTF. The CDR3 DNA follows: TGTGCCAGTAAAACCCTCGTGGGACAGGAGTTGGGCTACACCTTC.

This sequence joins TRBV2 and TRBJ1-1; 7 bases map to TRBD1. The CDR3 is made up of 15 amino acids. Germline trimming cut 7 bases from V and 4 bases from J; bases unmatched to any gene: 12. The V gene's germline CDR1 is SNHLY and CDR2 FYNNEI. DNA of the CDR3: TGTGCCAGCAAACCACTTGGACAGGTCGGCACTGAAGCTTTCTTT. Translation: CASKPLGQVGTEAFF.

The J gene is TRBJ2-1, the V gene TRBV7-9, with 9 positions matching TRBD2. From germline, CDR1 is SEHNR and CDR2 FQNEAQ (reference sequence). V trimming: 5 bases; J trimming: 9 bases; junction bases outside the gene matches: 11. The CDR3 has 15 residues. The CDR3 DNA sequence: TGTGCCAGCAGCCCTAGCGGGGCCTCAAGAAGTGAGCAGTTCTTC. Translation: CASSPSGASRSEQFF. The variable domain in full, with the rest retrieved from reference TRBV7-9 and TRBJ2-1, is DTGVSQNPRHKITKRGQNVTFRCDPISEHNRLYWYRQTLGQGPEFLTYFQNEAQLEKSRLLSDRFSAERPKGSFSTLEIQRTEQGDSAMYLCASSPSGASRSEQFFGPGTRLTVL.

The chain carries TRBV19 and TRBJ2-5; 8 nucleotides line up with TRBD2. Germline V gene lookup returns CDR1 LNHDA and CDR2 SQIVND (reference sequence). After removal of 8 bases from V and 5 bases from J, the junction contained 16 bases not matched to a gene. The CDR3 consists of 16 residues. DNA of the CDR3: TGTGCCAGTCGTGTCTCCAGTAGCGGGATTTCGGAGACCCAGTACTTC. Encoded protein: CASRVSSSGISETQYF.

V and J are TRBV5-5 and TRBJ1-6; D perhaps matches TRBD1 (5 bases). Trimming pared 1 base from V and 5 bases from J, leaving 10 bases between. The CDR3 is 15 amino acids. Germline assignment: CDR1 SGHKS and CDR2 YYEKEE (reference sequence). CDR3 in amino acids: CASSLSAGNNSPLHF. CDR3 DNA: TGTGCCAGCAGCTTGTCGGCAGGGAATAATTCACCCCTCCACTTT. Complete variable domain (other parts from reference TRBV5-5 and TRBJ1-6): DAGVTQSPTHLIKTRGQQVTLRCSPISGHKSVSWYQQVLGQGPQFIFQYYEKEERGRGNFPDRFSARQFPNYSSELNVNALLLGDSALYLCASSLSAGNNSPLHFGNGTRLTVT.

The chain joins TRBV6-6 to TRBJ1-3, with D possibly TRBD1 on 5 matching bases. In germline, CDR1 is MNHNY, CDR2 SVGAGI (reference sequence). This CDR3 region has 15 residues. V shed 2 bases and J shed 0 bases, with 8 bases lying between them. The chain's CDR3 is CASSYQGISGNTIYF. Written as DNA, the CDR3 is TGTGCCAGCAGTTACCAGGGCATCTCTGGAAACACCATATATTTT.

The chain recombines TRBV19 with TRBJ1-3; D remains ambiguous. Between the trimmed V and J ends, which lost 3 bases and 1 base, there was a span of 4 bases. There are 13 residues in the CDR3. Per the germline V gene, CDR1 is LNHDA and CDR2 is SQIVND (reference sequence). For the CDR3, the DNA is TGTGCCAGTAGTATCCGGTCTGGAAACACCATATATTTT. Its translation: CASSIRSGNTIYF.

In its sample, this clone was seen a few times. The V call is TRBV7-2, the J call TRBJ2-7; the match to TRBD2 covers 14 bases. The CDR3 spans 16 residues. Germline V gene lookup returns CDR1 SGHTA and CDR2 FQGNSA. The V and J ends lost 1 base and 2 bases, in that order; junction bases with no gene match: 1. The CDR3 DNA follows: TGTGCCAGCAGCTTAGGGACTAGCGGGGGGACCTACGAGCAGTACTTC. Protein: CASSLGTSGGTYEQYF. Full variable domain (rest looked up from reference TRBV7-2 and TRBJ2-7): GAGVSQSPSNKVTEKGKDVELRCDPISGHTALYWYRQSLGQGLEFLIYFQGNSAPDKSGLPSDRFSAERTGGSVSTLTIQRTQQEDSAVYLCASSLGTSGGTYEQYFGPGTRLTVT.

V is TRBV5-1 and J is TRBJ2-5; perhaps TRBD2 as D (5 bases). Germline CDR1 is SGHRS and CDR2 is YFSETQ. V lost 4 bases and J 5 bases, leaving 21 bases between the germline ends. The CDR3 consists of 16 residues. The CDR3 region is CASSLTVGNPGETQYF. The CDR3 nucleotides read TGCGCCAGCAGCCTAACGGTCGGGAACCCCGGGGAGACCCAGTACTTC.

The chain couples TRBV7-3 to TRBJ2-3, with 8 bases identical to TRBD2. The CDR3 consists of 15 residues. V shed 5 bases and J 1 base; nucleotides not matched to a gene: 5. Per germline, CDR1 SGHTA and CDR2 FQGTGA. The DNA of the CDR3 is TGTGCCAGCAGCCAATTCGGGGGGGGCACAGATACGCAGTATTTT. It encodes CASSQFGGGTDTQYF.

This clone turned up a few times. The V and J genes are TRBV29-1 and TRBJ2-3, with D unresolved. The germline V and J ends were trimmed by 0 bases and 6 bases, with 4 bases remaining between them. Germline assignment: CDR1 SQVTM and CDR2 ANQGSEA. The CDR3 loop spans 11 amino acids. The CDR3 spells CSVEDIDTQYF. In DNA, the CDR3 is TGCAGCGTTGAAGATATCGATACGCAGTATTTT.

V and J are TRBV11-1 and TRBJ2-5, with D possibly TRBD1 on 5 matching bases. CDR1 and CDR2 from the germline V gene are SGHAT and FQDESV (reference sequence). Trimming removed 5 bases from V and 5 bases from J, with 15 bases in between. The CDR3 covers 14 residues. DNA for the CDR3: TGTGCCAGCAGCCCGGACATAGTTGGGGAGACCCAGTACTTC. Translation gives CASSPDIVGETQYF. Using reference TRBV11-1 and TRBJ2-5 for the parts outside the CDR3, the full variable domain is EAEVAQSPRYKITEKSQAVAFWCDPISGHATLYWYRQILGQGPELLVQFQDESVVDDSQLPKDRFSAERLKGVDSTLKIQPAELGDSAMYLCASSPDIVGETQYFGPGTRLLVL.